What follows are 8 T cell receptor beta chains derived from one specimen sequenced in a study of PD-1 blockade in classical Hodgkin lymphoma (dated by TCRdb to the early 2020s). In the paper's terms, the time point label means: cycle 2 day 1 (C2D1) of nivolumab. Every trial patient had relapsed after autologous stem cell transplantation, and cohorts A, B and C differed in prior brentuximab vedotin exposure. The receptor library was made with the immunoSEQ multiplex PCR assay. Held by TCRdb, this immuneACCESS table contains in-frame sequences only and omits some clones. Under half of the omission traces to an unresolved V gene where checked; the cause of the rest is unknown. The sample table contains roughly 150,000 clones; only one count was recorded for around four fifths of them. The ten largest account for 7.5% to 10% of the sample. The sequencing here drew on peripheral blood mononuclear cells (PBMCs), taken before the second cycle of nivolumab. The receptors derive from a human donor with classical Hodgkin lymphoma.

The chain recombines TRBV27 with TRBJ2-1; TRBD2 is a possible D gene (7 bases). Germline V gene lookup returns CDR1 MNHEY and CDR2 SMNVEV (reference sequence). V was pared by 7 bases and J by 4 bases, with 38 bases between. CDR3 length equals 22 residues. The CDR3, as DNA: TGTGCCAGCACCCCCGTCGCGCTTAGGGGGGGTCGTGGTGCGGGACGGTACAATGAGCAGTTCTTC. This gives the protein CASTPVALRGGRGAGRYNEQFF.

The chain couples TRBV19 to TRBJ2-3; 8 positions agree with TRBD2. CDR1 is LNHDA and CDR2 is SQIVND in the germline V gene (reference sequence). Trimming took 4 bases from V and 15 from J; bases not matched to a gene: 9. This CDR3 has 12 amino acids. This chain's CDR3 is CASSTGLAAQYF. In DNA form, the CDR3 reads TGTGCCAGTAGTACCGGACTAGCTGCTCAATATTTT.

The J gene is TRBJ2-3, the V gene TRBV5-1; no definite D call. Germline V gene lookup returns CDR1 SGHRS and CDR2 YFSETQ. V lost 1 base and J 7 bases, leaving 7 bases between the germline ends. The CDR3 totals 12 residues. The CDR3 DNA is TGCGCCAGCAGCTTGTCCAGTAATACGCAGTATTTT. Translation gives CASSLSSNTQYF.

The CDR3 DNA is TGTGCCAGCAGCCTCCGGGACTACTCCTACAATGAGCAGTTCTTC. Translation: CASSLRDYSYNEQFF. The chain links TRBV7-2 to TRBJ2-1, with 7 positions matching TRBD2. The CDR3 covers 15 residues. CDR1 SGHTA and CDR2 FQGNSA come from the germline V gene. The ends lost 5 bases at V and 0 bases at J; junction bases unmatched: 4.

The J gene is TRBJ2-1, the V gene TRBV6-6, with 9 positions matching TRBD2. J gave up 4 bases and V 5 bases, and 6 bases lay outside the gene matches. Germline V gene lookup returns CDR1 MNHNY and CDR2 SVGAGI (reference sequence). The CDR3 is 15 amino acids. The CDR3 sequence is CASSQGLAIYNEQFF. The CDR3 DNA reads as TGTGCCAGCAGTCAAGGACTAGCGATTTACAATGAGCAGTTCTTC.

The gene calls are TRBV9 and TRBJ1-2; 10 nucleotides agree with TRBD1. The germline gives CDR1 SGDLS, CDR2 YYNGEE. The CDR3 spans 15 residues. Trimming removed 2 bases from V and 8 bases from J; junction bases left unmatched: 9. The CDR3 sequence: CASSVQGQGTGGYTF. The DNA for the CDR3 is TGTGCCAGCAGCGTCCAGGGACAGGGGACGGGGGGCTACACCTTC.

V gene TRBV7-9 combines with J gene TRBJ2-4, with D unclear. There are 12 residues in the CDR3. Trimming pared 0 bases from V and 10 bases from J, leaving 7 bases between. Germline CDR1 is SEHNR and CDR2 is FQNEAQ (reference sequence). The CDR3 coding sequence is TGTGCCAGCAGCTTAGCGGCGGCGATTCAGTACTTC. Encoded protein: CASSLAAAIQYF.

The chain links TRBV29-1 to TRBJ1-5; TRBD1 matches at 7 bases. The germline V gene has CDR1 SQVTM and CDR2 ANQGSEA. The CDR3 contains 14 residues. V shed 6 bases and J 3 bases; nucleotides not matched to a gene: 8. CDR3 sequence: CSVYTGQVNQPQHF. The CDR3 DNA reads TGCAGCGTCTACACTGGACAGGTCAATCAGCCCCAGCATTTT.